This T cell receptor (beta chain) was obtained from a study of shared clonotypes between healthy human individuals. The CDR3 runs to 16 residues. The junction had 10 bases not matched to a gene; V was cut back by 4 bases and J by 5 bases. Germline V gene sequence: CDR1 SGHNT, CDR2 YYREEE (reference sequence). Remarks on this clone: Its specificity is not known.

General study points: Only blood was sampled, and tissue TCR repertoires likely differ from blood ones.

Here immunoSEQ multiplex PCR was the method, and the copy in TCRdb shows in-frame clones only, minus some. The sample comprises millions of clones, about 92% of which are singletons, and around 0.14% rests with the top ten. This clonotype originated in a man between 18 and 29 years old in good health. The rearrangement joins TRBV5-4 to TRBJ2-5, with 11 bases lining up with TRBD1. The source material was naive CD4+ T cells sorted from blood. Specified subset: CD45RA+ positively selected. The CDR3 sequence: CASSGQGAVRDETQYF. The CDR3 region has the DNA TGTGCCAGCAGCGGACAGGGGGCGGTGAGGGACGAGACCCAGTACTTC. The full variable domain, in which reference TRBV5-4 and TRBJ2-5 provide the parts outside the CDR3, is ETGVTQSPTHLIKTRGQQVTLRCSSQSGHNTVSWYQQALGQGPQFIFQYYREEENGRGNFPPRFSGLQFPNYSSELNVNALELDDSALYLCASSGQGAVRDETQYFGPGTRLLVL.